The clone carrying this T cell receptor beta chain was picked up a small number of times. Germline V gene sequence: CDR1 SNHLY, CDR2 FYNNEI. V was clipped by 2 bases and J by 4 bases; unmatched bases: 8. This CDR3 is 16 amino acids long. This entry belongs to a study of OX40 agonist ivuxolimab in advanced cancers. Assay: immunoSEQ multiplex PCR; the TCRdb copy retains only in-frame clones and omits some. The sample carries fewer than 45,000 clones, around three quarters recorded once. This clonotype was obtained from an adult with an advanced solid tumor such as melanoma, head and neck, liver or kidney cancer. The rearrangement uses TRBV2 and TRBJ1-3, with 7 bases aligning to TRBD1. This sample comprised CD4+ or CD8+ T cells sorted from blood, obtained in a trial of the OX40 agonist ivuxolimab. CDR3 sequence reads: CASSESRQGSGNTIYF. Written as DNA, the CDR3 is TGTGCCAGCAGTGAATCGAGACAGGGTTCCGGAAACACCATATATTTT.